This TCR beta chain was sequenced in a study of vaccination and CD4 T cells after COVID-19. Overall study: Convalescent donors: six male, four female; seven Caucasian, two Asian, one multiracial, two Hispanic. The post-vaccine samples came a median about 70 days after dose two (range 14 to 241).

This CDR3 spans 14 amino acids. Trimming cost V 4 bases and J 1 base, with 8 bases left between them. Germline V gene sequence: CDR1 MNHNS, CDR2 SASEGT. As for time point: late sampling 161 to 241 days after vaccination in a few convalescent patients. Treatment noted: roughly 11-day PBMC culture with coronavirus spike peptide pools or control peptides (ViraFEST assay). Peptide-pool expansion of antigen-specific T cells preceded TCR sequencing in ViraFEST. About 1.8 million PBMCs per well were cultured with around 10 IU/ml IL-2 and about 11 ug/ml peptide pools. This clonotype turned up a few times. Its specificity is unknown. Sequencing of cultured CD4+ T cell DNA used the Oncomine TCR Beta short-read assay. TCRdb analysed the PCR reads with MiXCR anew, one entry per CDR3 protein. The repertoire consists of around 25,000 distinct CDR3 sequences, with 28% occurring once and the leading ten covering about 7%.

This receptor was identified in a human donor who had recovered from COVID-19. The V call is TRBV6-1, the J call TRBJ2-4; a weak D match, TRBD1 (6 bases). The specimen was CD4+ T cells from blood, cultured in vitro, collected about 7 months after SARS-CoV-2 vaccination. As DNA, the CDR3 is TGTGCCAGCAGTGGAGACAGGGCCAAAAACATTCAGTACTTC. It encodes CASSGDRAKNIQYF.